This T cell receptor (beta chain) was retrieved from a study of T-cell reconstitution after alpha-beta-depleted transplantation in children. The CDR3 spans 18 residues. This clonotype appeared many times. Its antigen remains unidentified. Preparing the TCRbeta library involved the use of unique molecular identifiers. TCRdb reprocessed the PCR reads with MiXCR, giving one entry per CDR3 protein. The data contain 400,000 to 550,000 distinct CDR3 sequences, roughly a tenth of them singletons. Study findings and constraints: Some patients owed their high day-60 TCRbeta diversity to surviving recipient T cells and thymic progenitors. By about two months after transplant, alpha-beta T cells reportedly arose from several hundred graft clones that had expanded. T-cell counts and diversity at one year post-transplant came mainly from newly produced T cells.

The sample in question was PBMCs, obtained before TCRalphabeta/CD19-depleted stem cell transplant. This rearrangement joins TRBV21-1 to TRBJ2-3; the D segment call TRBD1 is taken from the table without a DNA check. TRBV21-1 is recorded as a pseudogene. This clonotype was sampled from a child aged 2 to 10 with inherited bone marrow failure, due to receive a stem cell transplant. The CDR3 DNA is TGTGCCAGCAGCAGGGGGCCCACGGCTCGTTTTCGCACAGATACGCAGTATTTT. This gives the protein CASSRGPTARFRTDTQYF.